This T cell receptor (beta chain) was observed in a study of T cell repertoires in cytomegalovirus infection. Overall study context: In public TCR beta signatures, there were indications of both CMV infection and matching HLA type.

Study observations and caveats: Ex vivo responses were dominated by HLA-C-restricted CMV-specific TCR beta clonotypes. Summed frequency of public TCR beta families distinguished CMV carriers with the relevant HLA.

MiXCR, run by TCRdb on the reads, gives a single entry per CDR3 protein. The repertoire has about 740,000 distinct CDR3 sequences, 35% to 45% of them found once; the top ten carry 2.8%. Many counts were recorded for this clonotype. Antigen unknown. CDR1 is SGHVS and CDR2 is FNYEAQ in the germline V gene. The CDR3 runs 15 residues. J lost 0 bases, V lost 3 bases, and 1 base had no gene match. The receptor was derived from a human donor in good health (CMV status not recorded). Some clones in this sample may be carry-over from other donors' samples. This rearrangement joins TRBV7-6 to TRBJ1-1, with 10 bases matching TRBD1. Sequencing was performed on PBMCs. The DNA for the CDR3 is TGTGCCAGCAGCTTGACAGGGGGCCTGAACACTGAAGCTTTCTTT. Amino acids: CASSLTGGLNTEAFF.